This T cell receptor beta chain emerged from a study of blood T cell repertoires in COVID-19. The germline CDR1 and CDR2 sequences are SGHAT and FQDESV (reference sequence). Unmatched junction bases numbered 7, after V lost 5 bases and J lost 2 bases. The CDR3 covers 15 residues. Libraries were prepared by immunoSEQ multiplex PCR; TCRdb keeps only in-frame clonotypes and omits some of them. The data show about 120,000 clones, roughly 89% seen once. The sequencing input was peripheral blood. V usage is TRBV11-1 and J usage is TRBJ1-1, with TRBD1 matching over 8 bases. The TCR originated in a human donor with acute or convalescent COVID-19. The donor label of this sample is uncertain. The CDR3 nucleotides are TGTGCCAGCAGCGATCAGGGGGCTGGTAACACTGAAGCTTTCTTT. Protein: CASSDQGAGNTEAFF.